This T cell receptor (beta chain) was sequenced in a study of blood T cells in healthy people across ages. Study conclusions and caveats: The study regarded diversity estimates from one million T cells as underestimates. The study found more naive CD4+ cells and higher diversity in long-lived than aged donors. Strong correlation was found linking TCR beta diversity to naive T cell percentage.

PCR was performed a second time for about 7 to 12 cycles using a sample-barcoded 5' primer and a J-beta primer mix. Each CDR3 protein is one row after TCRdb ran MiXCR on the 5' RACE reads. The table has approximately 800,000 distinct CDR3 sequences, about 59% seen once. This clonotype has ten or more counts. Antigen unknown. The sample taken for sequencing was blood. This receptor was obtained from a man aged 30 to 45 in good health.

CDR3 sequence reads: CAWSGGRSNIQYF. CDR3 nucleotides: TGTGCCTGGAGCGGGGGACGCTCAAACATTCAGTACTTC. The chain has TRBV30 and TRBJ2-4; possible D gene TRBD2, 6 bases. Germline V lookup: CDR1 GTSNPN, CDR2 SVGIG (reference sequence). Trimming shortened V by 3 bases and J by 6 bases, and 12 bases separated the two germline ends. The CDR3 covers 13 residues.